This T cell receptor beta chain was profiled in a study of blood T cell repertoires in COVID-19. In germline, CDR1 is LGHDT, CDR2 YNNKEL (reference sequence). CDR3 length: 15 amino acids. The V and J ends lost 5 bases and 5 bases, in that order; junction bases with no gene match: 7. The protocol was immunoSEQ multiplex PCR, while the TCRdb copy is restricted to in-frame clones and leaves out a portion. The data hold 70,000 or so clones, with 80% observed a single time. The V and J genes are TRBV3-1 (or the pseudogene TRBV3-2) and TRBJ2-1, with 9 positions matching TRBD1. The sequence came from a man aged 50 to 59 with COVID-19, enrolled during active disease. Material: peripheral blood. CDR3 region: CASSNTGTGNNEQFF. CDR3 DNA sequence: TGTGCCAGCAGCAACACCGGGACAGGGAACAATGAGCAGTTCTTC.